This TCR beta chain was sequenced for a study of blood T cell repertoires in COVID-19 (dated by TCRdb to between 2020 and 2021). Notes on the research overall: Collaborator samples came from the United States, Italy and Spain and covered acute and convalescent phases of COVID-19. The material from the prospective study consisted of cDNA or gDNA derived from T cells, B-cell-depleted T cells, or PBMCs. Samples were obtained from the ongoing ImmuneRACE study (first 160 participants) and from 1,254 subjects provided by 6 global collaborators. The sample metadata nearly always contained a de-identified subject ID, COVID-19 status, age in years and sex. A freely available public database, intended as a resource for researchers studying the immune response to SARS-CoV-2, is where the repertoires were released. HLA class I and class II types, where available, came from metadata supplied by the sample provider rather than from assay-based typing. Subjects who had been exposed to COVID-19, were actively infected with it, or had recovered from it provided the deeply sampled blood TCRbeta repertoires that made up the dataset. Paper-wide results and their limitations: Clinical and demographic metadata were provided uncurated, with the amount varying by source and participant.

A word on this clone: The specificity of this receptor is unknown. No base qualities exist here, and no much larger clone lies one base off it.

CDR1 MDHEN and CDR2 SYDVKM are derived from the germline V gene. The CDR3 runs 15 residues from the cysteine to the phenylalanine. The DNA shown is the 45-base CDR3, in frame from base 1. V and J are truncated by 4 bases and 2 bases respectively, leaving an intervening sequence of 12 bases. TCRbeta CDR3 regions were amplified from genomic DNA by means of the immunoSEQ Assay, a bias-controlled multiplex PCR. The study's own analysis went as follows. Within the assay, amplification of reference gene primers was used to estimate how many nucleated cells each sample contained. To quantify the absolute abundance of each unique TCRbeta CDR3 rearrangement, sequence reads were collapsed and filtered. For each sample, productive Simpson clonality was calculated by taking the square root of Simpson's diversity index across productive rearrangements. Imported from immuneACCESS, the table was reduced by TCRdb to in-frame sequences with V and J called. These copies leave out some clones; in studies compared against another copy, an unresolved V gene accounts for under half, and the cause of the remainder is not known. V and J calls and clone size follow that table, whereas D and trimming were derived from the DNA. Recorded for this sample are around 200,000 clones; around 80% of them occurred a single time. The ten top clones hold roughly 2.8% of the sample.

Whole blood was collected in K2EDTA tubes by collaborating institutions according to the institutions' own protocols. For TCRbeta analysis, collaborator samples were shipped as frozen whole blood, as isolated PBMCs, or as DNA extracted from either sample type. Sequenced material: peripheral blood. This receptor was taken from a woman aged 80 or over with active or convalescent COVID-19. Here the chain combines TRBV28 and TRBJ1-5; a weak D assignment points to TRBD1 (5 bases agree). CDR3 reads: CASSWTHDGNQPQHF. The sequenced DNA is TGTGCCAGCAGTTGGACACATGATGGCAATCAGCCCCAGCATTTT.